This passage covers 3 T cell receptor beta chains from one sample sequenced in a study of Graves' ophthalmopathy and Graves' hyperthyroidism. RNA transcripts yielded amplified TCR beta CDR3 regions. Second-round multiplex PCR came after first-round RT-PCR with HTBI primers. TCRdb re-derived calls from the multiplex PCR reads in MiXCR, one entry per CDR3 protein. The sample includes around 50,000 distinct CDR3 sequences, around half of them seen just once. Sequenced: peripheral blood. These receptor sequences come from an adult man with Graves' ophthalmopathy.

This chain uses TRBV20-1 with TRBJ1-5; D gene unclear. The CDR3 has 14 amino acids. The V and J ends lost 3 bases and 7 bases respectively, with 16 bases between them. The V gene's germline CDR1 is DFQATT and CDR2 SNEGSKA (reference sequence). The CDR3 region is CSASLGGIHQPQHF. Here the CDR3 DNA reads TGCAGTGCTAGCTTGGGAGGGATCCACCAGCCCCAGCATTTT.

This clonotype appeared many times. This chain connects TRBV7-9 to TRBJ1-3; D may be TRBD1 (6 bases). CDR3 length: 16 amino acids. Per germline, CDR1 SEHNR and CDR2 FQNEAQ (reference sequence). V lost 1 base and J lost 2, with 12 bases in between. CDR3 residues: CASSLVIAGAGNTIYF. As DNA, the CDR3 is TGTGCCAGCAGCTTAGTAATTGCAGGGGCTGGAAACACCATATATTTT.

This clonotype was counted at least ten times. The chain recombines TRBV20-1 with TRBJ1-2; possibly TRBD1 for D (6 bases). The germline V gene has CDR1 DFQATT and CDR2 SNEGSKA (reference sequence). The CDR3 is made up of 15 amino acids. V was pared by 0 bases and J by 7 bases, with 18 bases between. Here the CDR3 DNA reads TGCAGTGCTAGAGATCGGTTCCAGGGGAGATCTGGCTACACCTTC. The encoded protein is CSARDRFQGRSGYTF.